These 31 T cell receptor beta chains share one sample of origin, sequenced in a study of T-cell reconstitution after alpha-beta-depleted transplantation in children. Unique molecular identifiers were incorporated when the TCRbeta library was constructed. TCRdb re-called the PCR reads through MiXCR, storing one row per CDR3 protein. The sample shows 360,000 or so distinct CDR3 sequences, about a fifth of them seen only once. The sequences come from PBMCs from the stem cell graft donor, collected from the stem cell graft. Receptor source: a human donor who donated a stem cell graft to a child with acute myeloid leukemia.

This clonotype turned up a few times. V usage is TRBV10-3 and J usage is TRBJ2-7; TRBD1 aligns across 10 bases. CDR3 length: 14 amino acids. Germline values: CDR1 ENHRY, CDR2 SYGVKD. V was clipped by 10 bases and J by 5 bases; unmatched bases: 11. The CDR3 here is CATARDRGPNEQYF. In nucleotides, the CDR3 is TGTGCCACCGCGCGGGACAGGGGTCCCAACGAGCAGTACTTC.

The V call is TRBV6-5, the J call TRBJ2-1, with a weak D call TRBD2 (6 bases). The CDR3 totals 13 residues. Trimming removed 6 bases from V and 8 bases from J, with 14 bases in between. CDR1 and CDR2 (germline): MNHEY, SVGAGI. The DNA for the CDR3 is TGTGCCAGCAGGACTAGTGGTTGGGATGAGCAGTTCTTC. Protein: CASRTSGWDEQFF.

This chain connects TRBV11-2 to TRBJ2-3, with TRBD2 as a possible D gene (6 bases). Germline values: CDR1 SGHAT, CDR2 FQNNGV. Trimming shortened V by 6 bases and J by 10 bases, and 11 bases separated the two germline ends. The CDR3 runs to 11 residues. In DNA, the CDR3 is TGTGCCAGCAGTTACGGGGGAGCGCAGTATTTT. Its translation is CASSYGGAQYF.

This clonotype was recorded at least ten times. V is TRBV7-2 and J is TRBJ2-5; 9 positions match TRBD2. Germline CDR1 reads SGHTA; CDR2 reads FQGNSA. With V trimmed by 3 bases and J by 4 bases, 12 bases remained unmatched. The CDR3 totals 17 residues. CDR3 amino acids: CASSFLRAGGFSETQYF. The DNA of the CDR3 is TGTGCCAGCAGCTTTTTACGGGCGGGAGGGTTTTCAGAGACCCAGTACTTC.

Ten or more counts support this clonotype. This rearrangement joins TRBV7-2 to TRBJ2-7; D is unresolved. CDR1 is SGHTA, CDR2 FQGNSA, per germline. The ends were cut back, 4 bases at V and 6 bases at J, with 10 bases in the middle. CDR3 length: 12 residues. The CDR3 spells CASSSYPSEQYF. The CDR3 bases are TGTGCCAGCAGCTCCTATCCTTCCGAGCAGTACTTC.

This CDR3 reads CSAWTGEGAGANVLTF. The CDR3 nucleotides are TGCAGCGCTTGGACAGGGGAAGGCGCTGGGGCCAACGTCCTGACTTTC. This chain joins TRBV29-1 and TRBJ2-6, with 9 bases matching TRBD1. Germline V gives CDR1 SQVTM, CDR2 ANQGSEA. V shed 7 bases and J 2 bases; nucleotides not matched to a gene: 9. This CDR3 is 16 amino acids long.

The rearrangement links TRBV7-2 to TRBJ2-1; D is unresolved. Germline loops: CDR1 SGHTA, CDR2 FQGNSA. Between the trimmed V and J ends, which lost 3 bases and 4 bases, there was a span of 13 bases. This CDR3 has 15 amino acids. This CDR3 reads CASSLIAAAYNEQFF. CDR3 in DNA: TGTGCCAGCAGCTTGATAGCAGCAGCATACAATGAGCAGTTCTTC.

The chain couples TRBV12-3 or TRBV12-4 to TRBJ2-1; 7 positions agree with TRBD1. The CDR3 length is 12 residues. Unmatched junction bases numbered 8, after V lost 6 bases and J lost 12 bases. In nucleotides, the CDR3 is TGTGCCAGCAGACCAGGGGGAAGGGGGCAGTTCTTC. It encodes CASRPGGRGQFF.

This clonotype has at least ten counts. This chain connects TRBV20-1 to TRBJ1-1; no definite D call. The V and J ends lost 1 base and 3 bases respectively, with 9 bases between them. This CDR3 is 13 amino acids long. Germline V CDR1 and CDR2: DFQATT, SNEGSKA (reference sequence). The CDR3 reads CSARGEGDTEAFF. The CDR3 nucleotides read TGCAGTGCTAGAGGGGAAGGTGACACTGAAGCTTTCTTT.

The chain carries TRBV5-1 and TRBJ2-1; TRBD1 agrees at 9 bases. Per the germline V gene, CDR1 is SGHRS and CDR2 is YFSETQ. The CDR3 runs 15 residues. V lost 2 bases and J lost 3; bases outside the gene matches: 3. This chain's CDR3 is CASSLRDRVYNEQFF. The CDR3 DNA reads TGCGCCAGCAGCTTACGGGACAGGGTCTACAATGAGCAGTTCTTC.

The rearrangement joins TRBV20-1 to TRBJ1-4; a weak D match, TRBD1 (6 bases). CDR3 size: 14 residues. Trimming stripped 0 bases from V and 7 bases from J, with 12 bases between. The germline CDR1 and CDR2 sequences are DFQATT and SNEGSKA (reference sequence). Written as DNA, the CDR3 is TGCAGTGCTAGAGATGGGGGCGCAAGTGAAAAACTGTTTTTT. Its protein product is CSARDGGASEKLFF.

Ten or more counts support this clonotype. For the CDR3, the DNA is TGTGCCAGCAGCTTCGGACTCATCAAGGATACGCAGTATTTT. The encoded protein is CASSFGLIKDTQYF. V and J are TRBV7-2 and TRBJ2-3; D might be TRBD2 (5 bases). Trimming took off 3 bases at V and 6 bases at J, with 13 bases between the two ends. Germline V gene lookup returns CDR1 SGHTA and CDR2 FQGNSA. The CDR3 totals 14 residues.

Ten or more counts support this clonotype. The chain combines TRBV20-1 with TRBJ2-5; D not resolved. The V gene's germline CDR1 is DFQATT and CDR2 SNEGSKA (reference sequence). This CDR3 is 12 amino acids long. The ends were cut back, 3 bases at V and 1 base at J, with 6 bases in the middle. CDR3 DNA sequence: TGCAGTGCTAGTCCTAGCCAAGAGACCCAGTACTTC. Translating it yields CSASPSQETQYF.

Many counts were recorded for this clonotype. This chain links TRBV29-1 with TRBJ1-2, with 8 bases fitting TRBD1. After removal of 6 bases from V and 7 bases from J, the junction contained 4 bases not matched to a gene. Germline CDR1 and CDR2: SQVTM and ANQGSEA. The CDR3 contains 11 residues. This chain's CDR3 is CSVQGAGGYTF. The CDR3 DNA is TGCAGCGTCCAGGGGGCTGGTGGCTACACCTTC. Variable domain in full (rest from reference TRBV29-1 and TRBJ1-2): SAVISQKPSRDICQRGTSLTIQCQVDSQVTMMFWYRQQPGQSLTLIATANQGSEATYESGFVIDKFPISRPNLTFSTLTVSNMSPEDSSIYLCSVQGAGGYTFGSGTRLTVV.

The chain combines TRBV29-1 with TRBJ1-1; D gene unclear. In germline, CDR1 is SQVTM, CDR2 ANQGSEA. The V gene lost 4 bases and the J gene lost 0 bases, with 9 bases spanning the gap. The CDR3 is 13 amino acids. As DNA, the CDR3 is TGCAGCGTTGTTAGGTTAATGAACACTGAAGCTTTCTTT. The encoded protein is CSVVRLMNTEAFF. The whole variable domain, remainder taken from reference TRBV29-1 and TRBJ1-1, is SAVISQKPSRDICQRGTSLTIQCQVDSQVTMMFWYRQQPGQSLTLIATANQGSEATYESGFVIDKFPISRPNLTFSTLTVSNMSPEDSSIYLCSVVRLMNTEAFFGQGTRLTVV.

V gene TRBV7-6 combines with J gene TRBJ2-2, with 8 bases fitting TRBD2. The CDR3 contains 15 residues. The trim removed 5 bases at V and 7 bases at J, leaving 9 bases unmatched. Germline V gene lookup returns CDR1 SGHVS and CDR2 FNYEAQ. CDR3 protein: CASSARLAYGGELFF. The CDR3, as DNA: TGTGCCAGCAGCGCCCGACTAGCGTATGGCGGGGAGCTGTTTTTT. The variable domain in full, with the rest retrieved from reference TRBV7-6 and TRBJ2-2, is GAGVSQSPRYKVTKRGQDVALRCDPISGHVSLYWYRQALGQGPEFLTYFNYEAQQDKSGLPNDRFSAERPEGSISTLTIQRTEQRDSAMYRCASSARLAYGGELFFGEGSRLTVL.

The V call is TRBV6-1, the J call TRBJ2-7, with TRBD1 matching 7 bases. V lost 6 bases to trimming and J lost 3 bases; unmatched junction nucleotides: 14. Germline V gene data show CDR1 as MNHNS and CDR2 as SASEGT. CDR3 length: 16 amino acids. CDR3 loop: CASREAWTGYYYEQYF. The CDR3 DNA is TGTGCCAGCAGGGAGGCCTGGACAGGCTACTACTACGAGCAGTACTTC.

The chain recombines TRBV20-1 with TRBJ2-2, with D perhaps TRBD2 (5 bases). Trimming pared 0 bases from V and 3 bases from J, leaving 17 bases between. There are 17 residues in the CDR3. CDR1 is DFQATT, CDR2 SNEGSKA, per germline (reference sequence). The CDR3 DNA reads as TGCAGTGCTAGAGATAGTATGCGTAGTAGCGACACCGGGGAGCTGTTTTTT. It codes for CSARDSMRSSDTGELFF.

The table lists this clonotype with a few counts. V and J are TRBV27 and TRBJ2-1; 9 bases align to TRBD2. Germline assignment: CDR1 MNHEY and CDR2 SMNVEV (reference sequence). The junction had 11 bases not matched to a gene; V was cut back by 2 bases and J by 3 bases. The CDR3 loop spans 18 amino acids. The DNA of the CDR3 is TGTGCCAGCAGTTTAACCCCGTGGGCTAGCGGGAACTACAATGAGCAGTTCTTC. Amino acid sequence: CASSLTPWASGNYNEQFF.

This clonotype turned up a few times. The chain links TRBV24-1 to TRBJ2-1; D possibly corresponds to TRBD1 (5 bases). The CDR3 loop spans 17 amino acids. The germline V gene has CDR1 KGHDR and CDR2 SFDVKD. The V gene lost 7 bases and the J gene lost 0 bases, with 18 bases spanning the gap. Here the CDR3 reads CATSDPSDRSSYNEQFF. The CDR3 nucleotides read TGTGCCACCAGCGACCCCTCCGACAGAAGCTCCTACAATGAGCAGTTCTTC.

The CDR3 reads CASSPGGRGYGYTF. The DNA for the CDR3 is TGTGCCAGCAGCCCAGGCGGACGGGGCTATGGCTACACCTTC. The chain links TRBV28 to TRBJ1-2; D remains ambiguous. Germline V CDR1 and CDR2: MDHEN, SYDVKM. V lost 6 bases and J 4 bases, leaving 15 bases between the germline ends. The CDR3 totals 14 residues.

The genes are TRBV20-1 and TRBJ2-2, with a weak D call TRBD2 (7 bases). Per the germline V gene, CDR1 is DFQATT and CDR2 is SNEGSKA (reference sequence). V shed 5 bases and J shed 3 bases, with 16 bases lying between them. The CDR3 extends over 15 amino acids. The CDR3 DNA reads as TGCAGTGCTCCCCTGGGGGGGGCGGACACCGGGGAGCTGTTTTTT. Its translation is CSAPLGGADTGELFF.

As to this clonotype: At one of its ends the junction is not consistent with the germline gene, which may arise from a read error. The chain recombines TRBV6-5 with TRBJ2-5; a weak D match, TRBD2 (5 bases). The germline V gene has CDR1 MNHEY and CDR2 SVGAGI. The CDR3 is made up of 15 amino acids. The CDR3, as DNA: TGTGCCAACAGTTTTCCGGGATCCTCGCAAGAGACCCAGTACTTC. Amino acids: CANSFPGSSQETQYF.

V gene TRBV6-1 combines with J gene TRBJ2-3; 15 nucleotides line up with TRBD2. Germline-derived CDR1 and CDR2 are MNHNS and SASEGT. The CDR3 contains 18 residues. The V segment lost 6 bases and the J segment 4 bases; nucleotides outside the gene matches: 11. The CDR3 sequence is CASSQGLAGGPGADTQYF. Here the CDR3 DNA reads TGTGCCAGCAGCCAGGGACTAGCGGGAGGCCCGGGGGCAGATACGCAGTATTTT.

This clonotype was seen a few times. The chain employs TRBV7-9 and TRBJ2-3; 8 bases are a match to TRBD1. The CDR3 is 15 amino acids. V shed 5 bases and J 6 bases; nucleotides not matched to a gene: 10. The germline CDR1 and CDR2 sequences are SEHNR and FQNEAQ (reference sequence). Written as DNA, the CDR3 is TGTGCCAGCAGCCCGGCCGGGACAGGACGGGATACGCAGTATTTT. Translation gives CASSPAGTGRDTQYF.

The V call is TRBV10-2, the J call TRBJ1-5; tentative D call: TRBD1 (5 bases). The CDR3 consists of 13 residues. Trimming stripped 4 bases from V and 7 bases from J, with 11 bases between. Germline CDR1 reads WSHSY; CDR2 reads SAAADI. The CDR3 spells CASSGGEGQPQHF. The CDR3 nucleotides are TGCGCCAGCAGTGGGGGGGAAGGGCAGCCCCAGCATTTT.

DNA of the CDR3: TGTGCCAGCAGCCCCCGGCGGGGCGGAAGAGACACAGATACGCAGTATTTT. Translated: CASSPRRGGRDTDTQYF. This chain connects TRBV7-2 to TRBJ2-3; tentative D call: TRBD2 (6 bases). Trimming took 5 bases from V and 2 from J, leaving 20 bases between them. CDR3 length: 17 amino acids. Germline values: CDR1 SGHTA, CDR2 FQGNSA.

This clonotype was counted between two and nine times. An end of the junction does not agree with germline; a read error may underlie this. V and J are TRBV12-3 or TRBV12-4 and TRBJ2-5; the D is unclear. This CDR3 is built from 11 residues. The CDR3 DNA is TGTGCCAGAAGTTTTGTTGAGACCCAGTACTTC. Translating gives CARSFVETQYF.

This clonotype was seen only a few times. V usage is TRBV18 and J usage is TRBJ2-1, with D unresolved. The CDR3 is 11 amino acids. Trimming took 6 bases from V and 8 from J, leaving 8 bases between them. The germline V gene encodes CDR1 KGHSH and CDR2 LQKENI. The CDR3 reads CASSPEHEQFF. In DNA, the CDR3 is TGTGCCAGCTCTCCTGAACATGAGCAGTTCTTC.

V gene TRBV10-2 combines with J gene TRBJ2-7; D unclear. CDR1 WSHSY and CDR2 SAAADI come from the germline V gene. Trimming left V 0 bases short and J 6 bases short, with 6 bases between. The CDR3 totals 12 residues. This CDR3 is CASSESKLEQYF. DNA of the CDR3: TGCGCCAGCAGTGAGTCGAAACTCGAGCAGTACTTC.

The chain links TRBV7-3 to TRBJ2-1; 9 bases line up with TRBD2. CDR1 SGHTA and CDR2 FQGTGA come from the germline V gene. The CDR3 is made up of 17 amino acids. V lost 5 bases to trimming and J lost 0 bases; unmatched junction nucleotides: 8. This CDR3 reads CASSRYLAGHSYNEQFF. The DNA of the CDR3 is TGTGCCAGCAGCCGCTACCTAGCGGGACACTCCTACAATGAGCAGTTCTTC.